A single sample is the source of the 32 T cell receptor beta chains below, sequenced in a study of cytomegalovirus exposure and HLA in healthy donors. Both 60 Vbeta primers and 13 Jbeta primers went into the PCR. Measured with immunoSEQ multiplex PCR; TCRdb has only the in-frame clones, and not every one. Counted here are around 190,000 clones, about four fifths occurring once; the ten biggest clones make up around 2.6%. The specimen was PBMCs. The receptors were sampled from a female donor in good health and CMV-seronegative.

The chain employs TRBV15 and TRBJ1-5; a possible D gene is TRBD1 (5 bases). Trimming stripped 2 bases from V and 6 bases from J, with 17 bases between. Germline V gene data show CDR1 as LNHNV and CDR2 as YYDKDF (reference sequence). The CDR3 totals 16 residues. CDR3 residues: CATSRTTPKGAQPQHF. The CDR3 DNA reads TGTGCCACCAGCAGAACAACACCCAAAGGGGCTCAGCCCCAGCATTTT.

The gene calls are TRBV29-1 and TRBJ1-2; maybe TRBD1 (5 bases). Germline V gene data show CDR1 as SQVTM and CDR2 as ANQGSEA. The CDR3 is made up of 15 amino acids. V dropped 3 bases and J dropped 1 base, with 15 bases sitting between them. The CDR3 reads CSVEGEDGYNYGYTF. In DNA, the CDR3 is TGCAGCGTTGAGGGGGAGGACGGATATAACTATGGCTACACCTTC.

The chain combines TRBV28 with TRBJ2-5; the D is unclear. The CDR3 has 12 residues. Germline CDR1 MDHEN, CDR2 SYDVKM. V was shortened by 6 bases and J by 4 bases, with 9 bases between the two germline ends. The CDR3 DNA reads as TGTGCCAGCAGCGAGGTCGGAGAGACCCAGTACTTC. Its protein product is CASSEVGETQYF.

This chain uses TRBV7-8 with TRBJ1-2; no clear D gene. The CDR3 is 13 amino acids. Between the trimmed V and J ends, which lost 2 bases and 5 bases, there was a span of 9 bases. Germline-derived CDR1 and CDR2 are SGHVS and FQNEAQ. CDR3 DNA: TGTGCCAGCAGCTTAAGCCTCCTTTATGGCTACACCTTC. This sequence encodes CASSLSLLYGYTF.

V usage is TRBV30 and J usage is TRBJ1-2, with a tentative D call TRBD1 (6 bases). V was clipped by 3 bases and J by 2 bases, with 16 bases between them. Per germline, CDR1 GTSNPN and CDR2 SVGIG (reference sequence). This CDR3 has 15 residues. CDR3 sequence (DNA): TGTGCCTGGAGCCGACGAGGGGGTTGGAACTATGGCTACACCTTC. As protein: CAWSRRGGWNYGYTF.

The chain is built from TRBV2 and TRBJ1-1; perhaps TRBD1 as D (6 bases). There are 13 residues in the CDR3. Germline V gene data show CDR1 as SNHLY and CDR2 as FYNNEI. Trimming took off 7 bases at V and 0 bases at J, with 9 bases between the two ends. DNA for the CDR3: TGTGCCAGCAAAGGACAGATGAACACTGAAGCTTTCTTT. It is translated as CASKGQMNTEAFF.

V is TRBV6-5 and J is TRBJ2-1; 12 bases line up with TRBD1. V shed 6 bases, J shed 9 bases, and the junction held 3 bases outside the gene matches. The germline gives CDR1 MNHEY, CDR2 SVGAGI. This CDR3 comprises 13 residues. CDR3 residues: CASSGTGGGEQFF. DNA of the CDR3: TGTGCCAGCAGCGGGACAGGGGGCGGTGAGCAGTTCTTC.

The rearrangement links TRBV6-5 to TRBJ1-6; TRBD1 might be the D (5 bases). This CDR3 comprises 15 residues. The germline CDR1 and CDR2 sequences are MNHEY and SVGAGI. Trimming took 2 bases from V and 5 from J, leaving 10 bases between them. CDR3 coding DNA: TGTGCCAGCAGTTACGTCACAGGACATAATTCACCCCTCCACTTT. It codes for CASSYVTGHNSPLHF.

The V call is TRBV7-2, the J call TRBJ2-1; no definite D call. The germline CDR1 and CDR2 sequences are SGHTA and FQGNSA. The CDR3 length is 15 residues. V dropped 0 bases and J dropped 1 base, with 7 bases sitting between them. CDR3 loop: CASSLASASYNEQFF. DNA for the CDR3: TGTGCCAGCAGCTTAGCGAGCGCTTCCTACAATGAGCAGTTCTTC. Supplemented by reference TRBV7-2 and TRBJ2-1, the full variable domain reads GAGVSQSPSNKVTEKGKDVELRCDPISGHTALYWYRQSLGQGLEFLIYFQGNSAPDKSGLPSDRFSAERTGGSVSTLTIQRTQQEDSAVYLCASSLASASYNEQFFGPGTRLTVL.

The chain recombines TRBV10-3 with TRBJ2-7; 7 nucleotides line up with TRBD2. With V trimmed by 5 bases and J by 0 bases, 13 bases remained unmatched. The CDR3 has 17 amino acids. The V gene's germline CDR1 is ENHRY and CDR2 SYGVKD. The CDR3 sequence is CAISLLSFGGSSYEQYF. CDR3 in DNA: TGTGCCATCAGTTTACTCAGTTTCGGCGGGAGCTCCTACGAGCAGTACTTC.

The chain carries TRBV7-9 and TRBJ2-3; no firm D call. Germline assignment: CDR1 SEHNR and CDR2 FQNEAQ (reference sequence). V lost 1 base, J lost 2 bases, and 13 bases lay in between. This CDR3 region has 16 residues. The CDR3 DNA follows: TGTGCCAGCAGCTTAGGGGCTTCCAAACCCACAGATACGCAGTATTTT. Residues: CASSLGASKPTDTQYF.

A single count supports this clone. The chain combines TRBV28 with TRBJ2-1; no clear D gene. Germline CDR1 reads MDHEN; CDR2 reads SYDVKM. Trimming removed 4 bases from V and 9 bases from J, with 16 bases in between. The CDR3 totals 14 residues. The DNA for the CDR3 is TGTGCCAGCAGTTCACTTGGTATCAGGCCTGAGCAGTTCTTC. As protein: CASSSLGIRPEQFF.

The rearrangement joins TRBV19 to TRBJ2-2, with 8 bases fitting TRBD2. The trim removed 7 bases at V and 0 bases at J, leaving 19 bases unmatched. Germline V gene data show CDR1 as LNHDA and CDR2 as SQIVND (reference sequence). CDR3 size: 20 residues. CDR3 nucleotide sequence: TGTGCCAGTACTTCCTGGTTCCCCGCATCGACTAGCGCGAACACCGGGGAGCTGTTTTTT. Translating gives CASTSWFPASTSANTGELFF.

This rearrangement joins TRBV5-1 to TRBJ2-6; 10 bases match TRBD1. V shed 8 bases, J shed 1 base, and the junction held 6 bases outside the gene matches. The CDR3 is 16 residues long. Per the germline V gene, CDR1 is SGHRS and CDR2 is YFSETQ. The CDR3 here is CARGTGERSGANVLTF. CDR3 DNA: TGCGCCAGGGGGACAGGGGAACGTTCTGGGGCCAACGTCCTGACTTTC.

The V gene is TRBV6-1, the J gene TRBJ2-7; tentatively, D is TRBD2 (6 bases). The CDR3 runs to 16 residues. Between the trimmed V and J ends, which lost 3 bases and 4 bases, there was a span of 19 bases. Germline values: CDR1 MNHNS, CDR2 SASEGT. The chain's CDR3 is CASSEEGLGRFYEQYF. The CDR3 DNA follows: TGTGCCAGCAGTGAGGAGGGACTGGGGAGATTTTACGAGCAGTACTTC.

Note on this clone: One end of the junction varies from germline; a read error may be responsible. This chain links TRBV7-9 with TRBJ2-7, with 11 bases aligning to TRBD1. The germline V gene has CDR1 SEHNR and CDR2 FQNEAQ (reference sequence). The CDR3 length is 17 residues. CDR3: CSSSLRAGTGGDYEQYF. The CDR3 DNA follows: TGTTCCAGCAGCTTAAGAGCCGGGACAGGGGGTGACTACGAGCAGTACTTC. Combining the CDR3 with reference TRBV7-9 and TRBJ2-7 gives the whole variable domain DTGVSQNPRHKITKRGQNVTFRCDPISEHNRLYWYRQTLGQGPEFLTYFQNEAQLEKSRLLSDRFSAERPKGSFSTLEIQRTEQGDSAMYLCSSSLRAGTGGDYEQYFGPGTRLTVT.

V usage is TRBV4-3 and J usage is TRBJ2-5; D is ambiguous. The CDR3 length is 15 residues. Trimming left V 0 bases short and J 4 bases short, with 12 bases between. Germline CDR1 is LGHNA and CDR2 is YSLEER. The CDR3 DNA sequence: TGCGCCAGCAGCCAAGAGGCAACCCCCTCAGAGACCCAGTACTTC. This codes for CASSQEATPSETQYF.

The chain combines TRBV6-6 with TRBJ1-2; D uncertain. The CDR3 contains 16 residues. Per the germline V gene, CDR1 is MNHNY and CDR2 is SVGAGI (reference sequence). The V end lost 0 bases, the J end lost 4 bases, and 15 bases lay between the germline ends. The CDR3 reads CASSYSPLRDRYGYTF. CDR3 nucleotide sequence: TGTGCCAGCAGTTACTCCCCCCTACGAGATCGCTATGGCTACACCTTC.

The genes are TRBV7-2 and TRBJ2-7, with 7 bases that match TRBD2. The length of the CDR3 is 16 residues. Germline assignment: CDR1 SGHTA and CDR2 FQGNSA. V dropped 7 bases and J dropped 0; count of bases not matched to a gene: 12. CDR3 sequence (DNA): TGTGCCAGCACCAGGAGAGCGGGGACCTTCTCCTACGAGCAGTACTTC. It yields the protein CASTRRAGTFSYEQYF.

The V and J genes are TRBV11-2 and TRBJ1-2; D is undetermined. The CDR3 length is 14 residues. Trimming cost V 1 base and J 2 bases, with 8 bases left between them. From germline, CDR1 is SGHAT and CDR2 FQNNGV. CDR3 in DNA: TGTGCCAGCAGCTTAGCCCGGGAGAACTATGGCTACACCTTC. Its translation is CASSLARENYGYTF.

The chain combines TRBV27 with TRBJ1-1; no clear D. Germline V lookup: CDR1 MNHEY, CDR2 SMNVEV (reference sequence). The CDR3 extends over 13 amino acids. Deletions cut 4 bases from V and 3 bases from J, with 9 bases between. CDR3 nucleotides: TGTGCCAGCAGTTCGGACTACTACACTGAAGCTTTCTTT. Translated: CASSSDYYTEAFF.

This sequence joins TRBV19 and TRBJ2-1, with TRBD2 identical over 8 bases. The CDR3 is 15 amino acids. The germline V gene has CDR1 LNHDA and CDR2 SQIVND (reference sequence). The junction had 5 bases not matched to a gene; V was cut back by 5 bases and J by 2 bases. The CDR3 loop reads CASSATSATYNEQFF. CDR3 coding DNA: TGTGCCAGTAGTGCGACTAGCGCTACCTACAATGAGCAGTTCTTC.

The rearrangement uses TRBV6-6 and TRBJ2-1; 8 bases fit TRBD2. V shed 4 bases and J 5 bases; nucleotides not matched to a gene: 4. CDR3 length: 14 amino acids. Germline assignment: CDR1 MNHNY and CDR2 SVGAGI (reference sequence). In DNA, the CDR3 is TGTGCCAGCAGTTGGGCGGGGGGTAACAATGAGCAGTTCTTC. Translation gives CASSWAGGNNEQFF.

This rearrangement joins TRBV9 to TRBJ2-1; a weak D match, TRBD2 (5 bases). Germline CDR1 is SGDLS and CDR2 is YYNGEE. The CDR3 consists of 15 residues. V gave up 0 bases and J gave up 0 bases, with 7 bases separating them. In DNA form, the CDR3 reads TGTGCCAGCAGCGTAGTCGGGGACTCCTACAATGAGCAGTTCTTC. Protein sequence: CASSVVGDSYNEQFF.

V usage is TRBV20-1 and J usage is TRBJ1-1, with D perhaps matching TRBD1 (6 bases). In germline, CDR1 is DFQATT, CDR2 SNEGSKA (reference sequence). The CDR3 covers 11 residues. Trimming removed 5 bases from V and 6 bases from J, with 10 bases in between. As DNA, the CDR3 is TGCAGTGCTGCCAGGGGCCCTGAAGCTTTCTTT. It codes for CSAARGPEAFF.

This clone was seen at least ten times. This rearrangement joins TRBV7-2 to TRBJ1-2; the D gene is possibly TRBD1 (6 bases). Germline V gene data show CDR1 as SGHTA and CDR2 as FQGNSA. This CDR3 comprises 15 residues. V was cut by 5 bases and J by 3 bases, with 16 bases left in between. CDR3 sequence: CASSPGGARDYGYTF. In DNA, the CDR3 is TGTGCCAGCAGCCCGGGGGGGGCCCGGGACTATGGCTACACCTTC.

V is TRBV7-9 and J is TRBJ2-2, with 9 bases that match TRBD2. J gave up 0 bases and V 5 bases, and 4 bases lay outside the gene matches. The CDR3 is 16 residues long. Looked up from germline, CDR1 is SEHNR and CDR2 is FQNEAQ (reference sequence). Here the CDR3 DNA reads TGTGCCAGCAGCCCAACTAGCGGGCCGAACACCGGGGAGCTGTTTTTT. Protein sequence: CASSPTSGPNTGELFF.

This chain links TRBV9 with TRBJ2-1, with TRBD2 as a possible D gene (5 bases). The V gene lost 0 bases and the J gene lost 10 bases, with 14 bases spanning the gap. This CDR3 has 14 residues. Germline V gene data show CDR1 as SGDLS and CDR2 as YYNGEE. DNA of the CDR3: TGTGCCAGCAGCGTAGAGAGGGCCACCCCGGAGCAGTTCTTC. Its translation: CASSVERATPEQFF.

The rearrangement joins TRBV19 to TRBJ1-2; no firm D call. The CDR3 extends over 15 amino acids. Germline-derived CDR1 and CDR2 are LNHDA and SQIVND (reference sequence). V was cut by 3 bases and J by 8 bases, with 19 bases left in between. CDR3 sequence reads: CASSISASGRSGYTF. The DNA of the CDR3 is TGTGCCAGTAGTATTAGCGCCTCAGGTCGCTCGGGCTACACCTTC.

The chain combines TRBV19 with TRBJ1-1; maybe TRBD1 (6 bases). V gave up 1 base and J gave up 1 base, with 13 bases separating them. Germline CDR1 LNHDA, CDR2 SQIVND (reference sequence). The CDR3 has 16 amino acids. The DNA for the CDR3 is TGTGCCAGTAGTATAGCTGGGACAATCGGGAACACTGAAGCTTTCTTT. It yields the protein CASSIAGTIGNTEAFF.

V is TRBV4-2 and J is TRBJ2-7, with D maybe TRBD2 (6 bases). Per germline, CDR1 LGHNA and CDR2 YNFKEQ. The CDR3 has 17 amino acids. The V end was cut by 0 bases, the J end by 1 base, with 16 bases between. The DNA for the CDR3 is TGTGCCAGCAGCCAAGATTTCGGGGGAGGTGGATCCTACGAGCAGTACTTC. Translating it yields CASSQDFGGGGSYEQYF.

This clone has only a few counts. The rearrangement joins TRBV4-2 to TRBJ1-5, with 9 bases identical to TRBD1. Germline V gene sequence: CDR1 LGHNA, CDR2 YNFKEQ. The trim removed 5 bases at V and 1 base at J, leaving 12 bases unmatched. CDR3 size: 18 residues. The CDR3 protein is CASSYRQGGISSNQPQHF. The CDR3 region has the DNA TGTGCCAGCAGCTACCGACAGGGGGGAATTTCGAGCAATCAGCCCCAGCATTTT.